This T cell receptor (beta chain) was observed in a study of response to subunit inactivated influenza vaccine. Study-level points and caveats: Only a handful of new T cells, the authors suggested, are recruited with each seasonal influenza vaccination.

In TCRdb, the RT-PCR reads were re-called with MiXCR into one record per CDR3 protein. In the table there are more than 700,000 distinct CDR3 sequences, 21% of which are singletons. In its sample, this clonotype was seen a few times. Antigen specificity is unknown. This CDR3 has 14 residues. Trimming at V came to 3 bases and at J to 8 bases, leaving 6 bases not matched to a gene. Germline V gene data show CDR1 as KGHDR and CDR2 as SFDVKD. Sequences were derived from PBMCs from blood, sampled about 5 days after vaccination. The gene calls are TRBV24-1 and TRBJ1-2; 9 bases map to TRBD1. This sequence was found in a man aged 50-60 years who received an inactivated influenza vaccine. CDR3 sequence (DNA): TGTGCCACCAGTGATCCCGACAGGGGGTACGGCTACACCTTC. This sequence encodes CATSDPDRGYGYTF.